This TCR beta chain originates from a study of PD-L1 blockade in urothelial cancer. The wider study: Blood samples had a median of roughly 140,000 T cells, just under 85,000 unique TCRs, and clonality roughly 0.08.

Time point in this sample: pretreatment peripheral blood. Spike-ins of synthetic TCR analog templates went into each PCR. Using immunoSEQ multiplex PCR, the repertoire was profiled, and TCRdb retains in-frame clones only, with some absent. The repertoire includes around 34,000 clones, around 81% of them detected once, and roughly 15% sits in the top ten. CDR3 length equals 16 residues. Trimming took 1 base from V and 0 from J, leaving 9 bases between them. The V gene's germline CDR1 is SGHVS and CDR2 FQNEAQ. This clone was seen only once. The origin of this receptor is an elderly man with urothelial cancer. This chain uses TRBV7-8 with TRBJ2-2, with D possibly being TRBD1 (6 bases). Sequencing used PBMCs, obtained around atezolizumab (anti-PD-L1) treatment. Written as DNA, the CDR3 is TGTGCCAGCAGCTTAGGAGGGGGAGCGAACACCGGGGAGCTGTTTTTT. Its protein product is CASSLGGGANTGELFF.